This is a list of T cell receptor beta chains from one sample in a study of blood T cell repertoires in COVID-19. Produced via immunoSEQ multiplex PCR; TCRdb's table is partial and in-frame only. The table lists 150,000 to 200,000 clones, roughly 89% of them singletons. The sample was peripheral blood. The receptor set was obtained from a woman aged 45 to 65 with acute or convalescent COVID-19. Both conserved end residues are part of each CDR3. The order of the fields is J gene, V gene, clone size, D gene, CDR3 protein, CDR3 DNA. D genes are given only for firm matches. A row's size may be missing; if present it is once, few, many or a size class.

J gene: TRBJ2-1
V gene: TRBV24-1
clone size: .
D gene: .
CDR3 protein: CATRVKRDNEQFF
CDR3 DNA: TGTGCCACCAGGGTTAAGCGGGACAATGAGCAGTTCTTC

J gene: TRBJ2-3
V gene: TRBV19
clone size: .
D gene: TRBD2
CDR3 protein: CASQSGGVTDTQYF
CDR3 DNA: TGTGCCAGTCAAAGCGGGGGGGTCACAGATACGCAGTATTTT

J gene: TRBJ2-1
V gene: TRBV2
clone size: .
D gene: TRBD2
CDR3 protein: CASSEKRGGNNEQFF
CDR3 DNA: TGTGCCAGCAGTGAAAAGCGGGGGGGTAACAATGAGCAGTTCTTC

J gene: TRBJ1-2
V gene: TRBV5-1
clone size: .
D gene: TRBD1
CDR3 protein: CASSLPGQPNYGYTF
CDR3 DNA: TGCGCCAGCAGCTTGCCGGGACAGCCCAACTATGGCTACACCTTC

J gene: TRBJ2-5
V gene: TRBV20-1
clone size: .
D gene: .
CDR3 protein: CSASRESGTQYF
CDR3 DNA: TGCAGTGCTAGTCGGGAATCCGGGACCCAGTACTTC

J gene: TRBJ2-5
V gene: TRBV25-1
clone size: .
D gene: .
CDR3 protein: CASSEPTAQETQYF
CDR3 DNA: TGTGCCAGCAGTGAACCGACAGCCCAAGAGACCCAGTACTTC

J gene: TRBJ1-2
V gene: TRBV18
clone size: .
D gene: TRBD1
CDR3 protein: CASSPPTGIGYTF
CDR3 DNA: TGTGCCAGCTCACCACCGACAGGGATTGGCTACACCTTC

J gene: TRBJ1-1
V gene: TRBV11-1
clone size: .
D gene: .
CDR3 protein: CASSPSPRNTEAFF
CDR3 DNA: TGTGCCAGCAGCCCAAGCCCCCGGAACACTGAAGCTTTCTTT

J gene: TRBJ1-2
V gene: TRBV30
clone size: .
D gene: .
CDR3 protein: CAWSVTRVGGGYTF
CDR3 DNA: TGTGCCTGGAGTGTAACGAGGGTCGGAGGGGGCTACACCTTC

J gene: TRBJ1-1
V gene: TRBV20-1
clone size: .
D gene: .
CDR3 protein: CSASWGHNTEAFF
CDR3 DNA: TGCAGTGCTAGTTGGGGACATAACACTGAAGCTTTCTTT

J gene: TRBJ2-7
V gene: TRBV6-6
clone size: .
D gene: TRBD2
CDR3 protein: CASSYFGTSGRDEQYF
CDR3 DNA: TGTGCCAGCAGTTACTTCGGGACTAGCGGGAGGGACGAGCAGTACTTC

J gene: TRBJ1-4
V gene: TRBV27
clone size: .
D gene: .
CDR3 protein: CASSLTWESTNEKLFF
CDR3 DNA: TGTGCCAGCAGTTTAACGTGGGAGTCAACTAATGAAAAACTGTTTTTT

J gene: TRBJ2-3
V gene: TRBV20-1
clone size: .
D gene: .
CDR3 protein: CSAVGQGQYF
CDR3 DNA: TGCAGTGCGGTCGGGCAGGGGCAGTATTTT

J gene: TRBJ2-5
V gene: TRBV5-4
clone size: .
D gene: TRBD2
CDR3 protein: CASRSGTSIRETQYF
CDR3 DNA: TGTGCCAGCAGATCCGGGACTAGCATTCGAGAGACCCAGTACTTC

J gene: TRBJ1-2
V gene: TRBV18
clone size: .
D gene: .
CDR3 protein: CASSPPGSNYGYTF
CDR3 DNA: TGTGCCAGCTCACCACCGGGCAGCAACTATGGCTACACCTTC

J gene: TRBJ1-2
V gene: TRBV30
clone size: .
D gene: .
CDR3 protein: CAWSNSRGVGGYTF
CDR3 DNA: TGTGCCTGGAGCAACTCACGGGGGGTGGGAGGCTACACCTTC

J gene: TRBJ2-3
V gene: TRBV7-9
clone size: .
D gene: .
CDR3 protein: CASSLAGKGTDTQYF
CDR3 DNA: TGTGCCAGCAGCTTAGCGGGCAAGGGCACAGATACGCAGTATTTT

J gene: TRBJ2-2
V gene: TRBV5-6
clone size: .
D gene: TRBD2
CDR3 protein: CATQRVSGSRRVGELFF
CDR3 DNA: TGTGCCACCCAGCGTGTTAGCGGGAGTAGACGGGTCGGGGAGCTGTTTTTT

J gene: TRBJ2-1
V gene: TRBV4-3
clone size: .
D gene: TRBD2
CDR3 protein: CASSFSGDEQFF
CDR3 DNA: TGCGCCAGCAGCTTCAGCGGGGATGAGCAGTTCTTC

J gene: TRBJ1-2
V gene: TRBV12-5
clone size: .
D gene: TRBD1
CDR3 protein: CASGLGGQGADGYTF
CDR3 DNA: TGTGCTAGTGGTTTGGGTGGACAGGGAGCTGATGGCTACACCTTC

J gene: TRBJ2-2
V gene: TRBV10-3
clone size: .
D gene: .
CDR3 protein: CAISESKTGLGYTGELFF
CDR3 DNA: TGTGCCATCAGTGAGTCCAAAACAGGGTTGGGGTACACCGGGGAGCTGTTTTTT

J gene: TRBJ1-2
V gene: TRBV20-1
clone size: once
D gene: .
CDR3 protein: CSARSGAGYTF
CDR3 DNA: TGCAGTGCTAGGTCAGGGGCCGGCTACACCTTC

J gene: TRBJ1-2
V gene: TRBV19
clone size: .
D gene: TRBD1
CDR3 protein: CASSIGRGQQTGYTF
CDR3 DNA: TGTGCCAGTAGTATAGGGAGGGGGCAACAGACGGGCTACACCTTC

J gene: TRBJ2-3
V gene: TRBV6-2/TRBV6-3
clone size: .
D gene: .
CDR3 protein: CASSYGVALSTDTQYF
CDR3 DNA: TGTGCCAGCAGTTACGGGGTAGCGCTTAGCACAGATACGCAGTATTTT

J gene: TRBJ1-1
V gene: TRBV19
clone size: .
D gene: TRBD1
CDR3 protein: CASSIDWAGGNTEAFF
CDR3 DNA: TGTGCCAGTAGTATAGATTGGGCAGGGGGGAACACTGAAGCTTTCTTT

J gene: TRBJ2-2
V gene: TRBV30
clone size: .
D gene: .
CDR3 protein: CAWIGVRGTGELFF
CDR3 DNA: TGTGCCTGGATCGGGGTTCGGGGCACCGGGGAGCTGTTTTTT

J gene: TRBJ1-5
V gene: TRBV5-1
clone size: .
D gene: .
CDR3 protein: CASSMGGSIDQPQHF
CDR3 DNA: TGCGCCAGCTCGATGGGGGGGTCAATCGATCAGCCCCAGCATTTT

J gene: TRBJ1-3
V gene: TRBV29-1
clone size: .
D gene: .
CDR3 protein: CSVRKQGAGNTIYF
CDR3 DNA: TGCAGCGTTCGTAAACAGGGCGCAGGAAACACCATATATTTT

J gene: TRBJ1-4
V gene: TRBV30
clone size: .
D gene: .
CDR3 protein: CAWSVHSRGDNEKLFF
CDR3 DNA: TGTGCCTGGAGTGTACATAGCAGGGGTGATAATGAAAAACTGTTTTTT

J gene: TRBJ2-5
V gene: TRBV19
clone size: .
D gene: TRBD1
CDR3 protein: CASSPGQGGRETQYF
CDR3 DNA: TGTGCCAGTAGCCCCGGACAGGGTGGTCGAGAGACCCAGTACTTC

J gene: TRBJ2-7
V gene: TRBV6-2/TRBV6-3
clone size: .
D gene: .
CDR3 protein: CASSPAWREQYF
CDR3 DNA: TGTGCCAGCAGTCCAGCCTGGCGGGAGCAGTACTTC

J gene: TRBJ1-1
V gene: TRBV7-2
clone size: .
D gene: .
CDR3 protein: CASRSFTGDDTEAFF
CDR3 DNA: TGTGCCAGCAGAAGTTTTACGGGGGATGACACTGAAGCTTTCTTT

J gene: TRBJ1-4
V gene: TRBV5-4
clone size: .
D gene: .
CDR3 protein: CASSPKAGDEKLFF
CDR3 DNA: TGTGCCAGCAGCCCGAAGGCCGGGGATGAAAAACTGTTTTTT

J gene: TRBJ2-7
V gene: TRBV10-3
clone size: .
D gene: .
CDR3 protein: CAISESGLGEQYF
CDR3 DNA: TGTGCCATCAGTGAGTCTGGTCTCGGCGAGCAGTACTTC

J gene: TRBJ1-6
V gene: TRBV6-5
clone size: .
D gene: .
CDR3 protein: CASSIRTGNSPLHF
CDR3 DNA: TGTGCCAGCAGCATCCGGACGGGGAATTCACCCCTCCACTTT

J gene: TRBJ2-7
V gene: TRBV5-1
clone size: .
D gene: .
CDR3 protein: CASSLAAETFSYEQYF
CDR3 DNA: TGCGCCAGCAGCTTGGCAGCAGAGACTTTCTCCTACGAGCAGTACTTC

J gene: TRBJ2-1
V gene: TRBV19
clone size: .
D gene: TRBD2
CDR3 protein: CASSGLAGVGNEQFF
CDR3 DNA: TGTGCCAGTAGCGGACTAGCGGGAGTGGGCAATGAGCAGTTCTTC

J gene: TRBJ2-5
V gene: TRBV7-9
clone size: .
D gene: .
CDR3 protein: CASSFRLQETQYF
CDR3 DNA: TGTGCCAGCAGCTTCCGTCTCCAAGAGACCCAGTACTTC

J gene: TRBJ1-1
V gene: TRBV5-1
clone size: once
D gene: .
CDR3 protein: CASSLGGGNTEAFF
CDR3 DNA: TGCGCCAGCAGCTTGGGAGGGGGGAACACTGAAGCTTTCTTT